Each of the 5 T cell receptor beta chains below was sequenced from the same sample in a study of response to subunit inactivated influenza vaccine. A single record per CDR3 protein comes from TCRdb applying MiXCR to the RT-PCR reads. The sample records around 480,000 distinct CDR3 sequences, around 9.9% being singletons. Source: PBMCs from blood, taken more than 35 days after vaccination. These receptors all stem from a man aged 45-60 years who received an inactivated influenza vaccine.

The chain links TRBV12-3 or TRBV12-4 to TRBJ1-6; the D gene is possibly TRBD1 (6 bases). This CDR3 is built from 15 residues. V dropped 6 bases and J dropped 5 bases, with 14 bases sitting between them. CDR3 protein: CASRVQGPHNSPLHF. The CDR3 coding sequence is TGTGCCAGCAGGGTTCAGGGGCCCCATAATTCACCCCTCCACTTT.

This clonotype was found a few times. The chain combines TRBV25-1 with TRBJ2-3, with D maybe TRBD2 (5 bases). Between the trimmed V and J ends, which lost 2 bases and 5 bases, there was a span of 8 bases. CDR3 length equals 13 residues. Germline lookup yields CDR1 MGHDK and CDR2 SYGVNS. CDR3 bases: TGTGCCAGCAGTGAACCGGGGAGAGATACGCAGTATTTT. Its translation: CASSEPGRDTQYF. The entire variable domain, with the rest obtained from reference TRBV25-1 and TRBJ2-3, is as follows: EADIYQTPRYLVIGTGKKITLECSQTMGHDKMYWYQQDPGMELHLIHYSYGVNSTEKGDLSSESTVSRIRTEHFPLTLESARPSHTSQYLCASSEPGRDTQYFGPGTRLTVL.

This clonotype was observed a few times. CDR3 DNA sequence: TGTGCCAGCAGTAGGATCACAGGGAGGGAGACTGAAGCTTTCTTT. It codes for CASSRITGRETEAFF. The chain couples TRBV27 to TRBJ1-1; TRBD1 might be the D (6 bases). V was cut by 5 bases and J by 5 bases, with 18 bases left in between. Germline V gene data show CDR1 as MNHEY and CDR2 as SMNVEV (reference sequence). There are 15 residues in the CDR3.

As regards this clonotype: The junction departs from the called germline gene at one end, perhaps through a read error. V gene TRBV4-2 combines with J gene TRBJ1-1; TRBD1 is a possible D gene (6 bases). CDR1 is LGHNA and CDR2 is YNFKEQ in the germline V gene. CDR3 size: 16 residues. CDR3 region: CASTQDRGGKNTEAFF. Written as DNA, the CDR3 is TGTGCCAGCACCCAAGATCGAGGGGGGAAGAACACTGAAGCTTTCTTT.

The sample holds many counts of this clonotype. The rearrangement uses TRBV5-1 and TRBJ2-2, with TRBD1 as a possible D gene (5 bases). The ends were cut back, 0 bases at V and 3 bases at J, with 9 bases in the middle. The germline gives CDR1 SGHRS, CDR2 YFSETQ. The CDR3 is 15 residues long. The CDR3 spells CASSLDRPDTGELFF. The CDR3 DNA reads TGCGCCAGCAGCTTGGACAGGCCGGACACCGGGGAGCTGTTTTTT. Filled out from reference TRBV5-1 and TRBJ2-2, the complete variable domain reads KAGVTQTPRYLIKTRGQQVTLSCSPISGHRSVSWYQQTPGQGLQFLFEYFSETQRNKGNFPGRFSGRQFSNSRSEMNVSTLELGDSALYLCASSLDRPDTGELFFGEGSRLTVL.